This T cell receptor beta chain was obtained from a study of glioma-infiltrating T cells after dendritic cell vaccination. The CDR3 runs 14 residues. Trimming shortened V by 3 bases and J by 5 bases, and 13 bases separated the two germline ends. Germline loops: CDR1 SGHNT, CDR2 YYREEE (reference sequence). Specified time point: after dendritic cell vaccination, including at tumor progression/relapse. Sequenced by immunoSEQ multiplex PCR; TCRdb stores in-frame clones only, minus some. This sample has some 110,000 clones, with 90% found just once. The chain links TRBV5-4 to TRBJ2-3, with D maybe TRBD2 (6 bases). The sample here was blood, taken after dendritic cell vaccination. The receptor's source is a human donor with glioblastoma. CDR3 region: CASSSPEEGDTQYF. CDR3 bases: TGTGCCAGCAGCTCTCCCGAGGAGGGAGATACGCAGTATTTT.